This is a list of T cell receptor beta chains from one sample in a study of T cells after yellow fever vaccination. TCRdb passed the 5' RACE reads through MiXCR, listing each CDR3 protein once. The sample shows hundreds of thousands of distinct CDR3 sequences, 9% to 15% of them seen only once. This material consisted of PBMCs, taken on the day of the yellow fever booster vaccination. The origin of the receptors is a man aged 25-45 years who received the YFV17D yellow fever vaccine. The CDR3 runs from the conserved cysteine through the conserved F or W. A D gene is named only where the DNA matches it firmly. Some rows have no size entry. The others give once, few or many, or a class for an expanded clone.

d_gene: -
j_gene: TRBJ1-2
abundance: many
v_gene: TRBV7-9
CDR3aa: CASSLVRGYGYTF
CDR3nt: TGTGCCAGCAGCTTAGTCAGAGGCTATGGCTACACCTTC

d_gene: -
j_gene: TRBJ1-2
abundance: few
v_gene: TRBV18
CDR3aa: CASSPLVTGIYGYTF
CDR3nt: TGTGCCAGCTCACCACTGGTTACGGGAATCTATGGCTACACCTTC

d_gene: TRBD2
j_gene: TRBJ2-7
abundance: -
v_gene: TRBV11-2
CDR3aa: CASSYGGGTSGSSEQYF
CDR3nt: TGTGCCAGCAGCTACGGGGGGGGGACTAGCGGGAGCTCCGAGCAGTACTTC

d_gene: TRBD1
j_gene: TRBJ2-1
abundance: -
v_gene: TRBV20-1
CDR3aa: CSAREGTGVNEQFF
CDR3nt: TGCAGTGCTAGAGAAGGGACAGGGGTCAATGAGCAGTTCTTC

d_gene: TRBD2
j_gene: TRBJ2-3
abundance: -
v_gene: TRBV7-2
CDR3aa: CASSLDGRGGNTQYF
CDR3nt: TGTGCCAGCAGCTTAGACGGGAGGGGTGGAAATACGCAGTATTTT

d_gene: TRBD1
j_gene: TRBJ2-1
abundance: few
v_gene: TRBV5-4
CDR3aa: CASSLEPGTGHEQFF
CDR3nt: TGTGCCAGCAGCTTGGAGCCCGGGACAGGACATGAGCAGTTCTTC

d_gene: -
j_gene: TRBJ2-7
abundance: few
v_gene: TRBV11-2
CDR3aa: CASSLGDDSLEQYF
CDR3nt: TGTGCCAGCAGCTTAGGAGACGATTCCCTCGAGCAGTACTTC

d_gene: -
j_gene: TRBJ1-2
abundance: -
v_gene: TRBV20-1
CDR3aa: CSARIGGAGKFIYYGYTF
CDR3nt: TGCAGTGCTAGAATCGGGGGTGCAGGGAAGTTTATCTACTATGGCTACACCTTC

d_gene: -
j_gene: TRBJ2-1
abundance: -
v_gene: TRBV7-7
CDR3aa: CASSLGGRGGPSSYNEQFF
CDR3nt: TGTGCCAGCAGCTTAGGGGGCAGGGGGGGGCCAAGCTCCTACAATGAGCAGTTCTTC

d_gene: TRBD2
j_gene: TRBJ2-7
abundance: -
v_gene: TRBV29-1
CDR3aa: CSVRLAGEMNF
CDR3nt: TGCAGCGTCCGACTAGCGGGAGAAATGAACTTC

d_gene: -
j_gene: TRBJ2-1
abundance: -
v_gene: TRBV4-3
CDR3aa: CASSQQTESPYNEQFF
CDR3nt: TGCGCCAGCAGCCAACAGACTGAGTCTCCTTACAATGAGCAGTTCTTC

d_gene: TRBD1
j_gene: TRBJ1-4
abundance: -
v_gene: TRBV20-1
CDR3aa: CSATNPGQGNEKLFF
CDR3nt: TGCAGTGCTACTAACCCGGGACAGGGAAACGAAAAACTGTTTTTT

d_gene: -
j_gene: TRBJ2-1
abundance: many
v_gene: TRBV4-3
CDR3aa: CASSQDQALVQSSYNEQFF
CDR3nt: TGCGCCAGCAGCCAAGATCAAGCGCTAGTACAGAGCTCCTACAATGAGCAGTTCTTC

d_gene: TRBD2
j_gene: TRBJ2-7
abundance: -
v_gene: TRBV6-2/TRBV6-3
CDR3aa: CASRPSGGENYEQYF
CDR3nt: TGTGCCAGCAGACCCAGCGGGGGCGAAAACTACGAGCAGTACTTC

d_gene: -
j_gene: TRBJ1-2
abundance: many
v_gene: TRBV9
CDR3aa: CASSPPGGYGYTF
CDR3nt: TGTGCCAGCAGCCCGCCGGGGGGCTATGGCTACACCTTC

d_gene: -
j_gene: TRBJ2-1
abundance: -
v_gene: TRBV12-3/TRBV12-4
CDR3aa: CASSLRAGSEQFF
CDR3nt: TGTGCCAGCAGTTTAAGAGCGGGTAGCGAGCAGTTCTTC

d_gene: -
j_gene: TRBJ2-7
abundance: few
v_gene: TRBV7-8
CDR3aa: CASSPRDSAYEQYF
CDR3nt: TGTGCCAGCAGCCCGAGGGACTCCGCCTACGAGCAGTACTTC

d_gene: TRBD2
j_gene: TRBJ2-3
abundance: -
v_gene: TRBV7-2
CDR3aa: CASSPRLSGRNTQYF
CDR3nt: TGTGCCAGCAGCCCCCGGCTGAGCGGGAGAAATACGCAGTATTTT

d_gene: -
j_gene: TRBJ2-1
abundance: few
v_gene: TRBV28
CDR3aa: CASSGGFWDNEQFF
CDR3nt: TGTGCCAGCAGCGGGGGATTTTGGGACAATGAGCAGTTCTTC

d_gene: TRBD2
j_gene: TRBJ2-1
abundance: once
v_gene: TRBV20-1
CDR3aa: CSARVASGGFYNEQFF
CDR3nt: TGCAGTGCTAGAGTCGCTAGCGGGGGATTTTACAATGAGCAGTTCTTC

d_gene: -
j_gene: TRBJ2-6
abundance: few
v_gene: TRBV12-3/TRBV12-4
CDR3aa: CASSWLGAGSGANVLTF
CDR3nt: TGTGCCAGCAGTTGGCTGGGGGCTGGCTCTGGGGCCAACGTCCTGACTTTC

d_gene: -
j_gene: TRBJ2-1
abundance: -
v_gene: TRBV5-8
CDR3aa: CASGPTNEQFF
CDR3nt: TGTGCCAGCGGCCCCACTAATGAGCAGTTCTTC

d_gene: -
j_gene: TRBJ2-5
abundance: -
v_gene: TRBV7-9
CDR3aa: CASSFIVTGSETQYF
CDR3nt: TGTGCCAGCAGCTTTATCGTTACCGGGAGTGAGACCCAGTACTTC

d_gene: -
j_gene: TRBJ2-1
abundance: -
v_gene: TRBV5-1
CDR3aa: CASSLVSGVGNNEQFF
CDR3nt: TGCGCCAGCAGCTTGGTTTCAGGGGTAGGAAACAATGAGCAGTTCTTC

d_gene: -
j_gene: TRBJ2-3
abundance: -
v_gene: TRBV5-2
CDR3aa: CARAPGLSTDTQYF
CDR3nt: TGTGCCAGGGCCCCCGGGCTCAGCACAGATACGCAGTATTTT

d_gene: -
j_gene: TRBJ2-7
abundance: many
v_gene: TRBV7-9
CDR3aa: CASSLSAATYEQYF
CDR3nt: TGTGCCAGCAGCTTATCGGCAGCCACCTACGAGCAGTACTTC

d_gene: TRBD2
j_gene: TRBJ2-2
abundance: few
v_gene: TRBV7-2
CDR3aa: CASSLRGDLSTGELFF
CDR3nt: TGTGCCAGCAGCTTGCGGGGGGACTTGAGTACCGGGGAGCTGTTTTTT

d_gene: TRBD2
j_gene: TRBJ2-5
abundance: -
v_gene: TRBV7-2
CDR3aa: CASSLAGSGTSRETQYF
CDR3nt: TGTGCCAGCAGCTTAGCGGGTAGCGGGACCTCCAGGGAGACCCAGTACTTC

d_gene: -
j_gene: TRBJ2-1
abundance: -
v_gene: TRBV20-1
CDR3aa: CSARDPTGPYATYNEQFF
CDR3nt: TGCAGTGCTAGAGATCCGACAGGCCCGTATGCAACTTACAATGAGCAGTTCTTC

d_gene: -
j_gene: TRBJ1-5
abundance: few
v_gene: TRBV7-2
CDR3aa: CASSWFADSNQPQHF
CDR3nt: TGTGCCAGCAGCTGGTTCGCAGATAGCAATCAGCCCCAGCATTTT

d_gene: TRBD1
j_gene: TRBJ1-4
abundance: few
v_gene: TRBV7-9
CDR3aa: CASSLPTGRGEKLFF
CDR3nt: TGTGCCAGCAGCCTCCCGACAGGGAGAGGTGAAAAACTGTTTTTT

d_gene: -
j_gene: TRBJ2-7
abundance: -
v_gene: TRBV5-1
CDR3aa: CASSLTLGTSRTSYEQYF
CDR3nt: TGCGCCAGCAGCTTGACCCTTGGGACCTCCAGGACATCCTACGAGCAGTACTTC

d_gene: -
j_gene: TRBJ2-1
abundance: few
v_gene: TRBV6-2/TRBV6-3
CDR3aa: CASSYRDRTHEQFF
CDR3nt: TGTGCCAGCAGTTACCGGGACCGCACCCACGAGCAGTTCTTC

d_gene: -
j_gene: TRBJ1-5
abundance: few
v_gene: TRBV20-1
CDR3aa: CSARDLTEGYSNQPQHF
CDR3nt: TGCAGTGCTAGAGATCTTACCGAGGGCTATAGCAATCAGCCCCAGCATTTT

d_gene: -
j_gene: TRBJ2-7
abundance: -
v_gene: TRBV19
CDR3aa: CASSPGGGLYEQYF
CDR3nt: TGTGCCAGTAGTCCGGGAGGGGGCCTCTACGAGCAGTACTTC

d_gene: TRBD1
j_gene: TRBJ2-7
abundance: few
v_gene: TRBV6-1
CDR3aa: CASSGSRDRVFDEQYF
CDR3nt: TGTGCCAGCAGTGGCTCCCGGGACAGGGTGTTTGACGAGCAGTACTTC

d_gene: -
j_gene: TRBJ2-3
abundance: few
v_gene: TRBV7-2
CDR3aa: CASSLGTFTDTQYF
CDR3nt: TGTGCCAGCAGCCTCGGGACCTTCACAGATACGCAGTATTTT

d_gene: -
j_gene: TRBJ2-5
abundance: few
v_gene: TRBV14
CDR3aa: CASSQTAGDGVETQYF
CDR3nt: TGTGCCAGCAGCCAGACCGCAGGAGATGGCGTGGAGACCCAGTACTTC

d_gene: -
j_gene: TRBJ2-1
abundance: -
v_gene: TRBV20-1
CDR3aa: CSASDMTNNEQFF
CDR3nt: TGCAGTGCTAGTGACATGACCAACAATGAGCAGTTCTTC

d_gene: TRBD1
j_gene: TRBJ2-6
abundance: -
v_gene: TRBV7-9
CDR3aa: CASISGQDYSGANVLTF
CDR3nt: TGTGCCAGCATCTCGGGACAGGACTACTCTGGGGCCAACGTCCTGACTTTC

d_gene: -
j_gene: TRBJ2-1
abundance: few
v_gene: TRBV7-2
CDR3aa: CASSLDSGWGNEQFF
CDR3nt: TGTGCCAGCAGCTTAGACAGTGGTTGGGGGAATGAGCAGTTCTTC

d_gene: TRBD1
j_gene: TRBJ1-5
abundance: -
v_gene: TRBV12-3/TRBV12-4
CDR3aa: CASSRGDRGNQPQHF
CDR3nt: TGTGCCAGCAGTCGAGGTGACAGGGGCAATCAGCCCCAGCATTTT

d_gene: -
j_gene: TRBJ2-7
abundance: -
v_gene: TRBV6-2/TRBV6-3
CDR3aa: CASTGGPFYEQYF
CDR3nt: TGTGCCAGCACAGGAGGGCCCTTTTACGAGCAGTACTTC

d_gene: TRBD2
j_gene: TRBJ2-1
abundance: few
v_gene: TRBV12-3/TRBV12-4
CDR3aa: CASTRRGISQQFF
CDR3nt: TGTGCCAGCACCCGGCGGGGGATTTCCCAGCAGTTCTTC

d_gene: TRBD1
j_gene: TRBJ2-5
abundance: few
v_gene: TRBV19
CDR3aa: CASSSRQGWDQETQYF
CDR3nt: TGTGCCAGTAGTTCCCGACAGGGATGGGACCAAGAGACCCAGTACTTC

d_gene: TRBD1
j_gene: TRBJ2-5
abundance: few
v_gene: TRBV5-1
CDR3aa: CASSSPGTVRVETQYF
CDR3nt: TGCGCCAGCAGCTCCCCCGGGACAGTGAGGGTAGAGACCCAGTACTTC

d_gene: -
j_gene: TRBJ2-3
abundance: -
v_gene: TRBV9
CDR3aa: CASGRGETSTDTQYF
CDR3nt: TGTGCCAGCGGGCGGGGAGAAACTAGCACAGATACGCAGTATTTT

d_gene: -
j_gene: TRBJ2-7
abundance: -
v_gene: TRBV6-2/TRBV6-3
CDR3aa: CASSYLRGSSYEQYF
CDR3nt: TGTGCCAGCAGTTATTTGAGGGGGAGCTCCTACGAGCAGTACTTC

d_gene: TRBD2
j_gene: TRBJ2-7
abundance: few
v_gene: TRBV6-2/TRBV6-3
CDR3aa: CASSQPGLADYEQYF
CDR3nt: TGTGCCAGCAGTCAACCGGGACTAGCGGACTACGAGCAGTACTTC

d_gene: -
j_gene: TRBJ2-1
abundance: many
v_gene: TRBV6-6
CDR3aa: CASSYDEQFF
CDR3nt: TGTGCCAGCAGTTACGATGAGCAGTTCTTC

d_gene: -
j_gene: TRBJ2-3
abundance: few
v_gene: TRBV7-2
CDR3aa: CASTKRPDIRGDTQYF
CDR3nt: TGTGCCAGCACCAAACGACCAGATATTCGGGGAGATACGCAGTATTTT

d_gene: -
j_gene: TRBJ2-2
abundance: -
v_gene: TRBV5-4
CDR3aa: CASSHVTGELFF
CDR3nt: TGTGCCAGCAGCCACGTCACCGGGGAGCTGTTTTTT

d_gene: TRBD2
j_gene: TRBJ2-1
abundance: -
v_gene: TRBV7-2
CDR3aa: CASSLMAPTSGAGEFF
CDR3nt: TGTGCCAGCAGCTTAATGGCACCAACTAGCGGGGCGGGTGAGTTCTTC

d_gene: -
j_gene: TRBJ2-7
abundance: few
v_gene: TRBV30
CDR3aa: CAWSPHQGSYEQYF
CDR3nt: TGTGCCTGGAGTCCCCACCAAGGCTCCTACGAGCAGTACTTC

d_gene: TRBD2
j_gene: TRBJ2-7
abundance: few
v_gene: TRBV29-1
CDR3aa: CSVGGRSSYEQYF
CDR3nt: TGCAGTGTGGGCGGGAGGAGCTCCTACGAGCAGTACTTC